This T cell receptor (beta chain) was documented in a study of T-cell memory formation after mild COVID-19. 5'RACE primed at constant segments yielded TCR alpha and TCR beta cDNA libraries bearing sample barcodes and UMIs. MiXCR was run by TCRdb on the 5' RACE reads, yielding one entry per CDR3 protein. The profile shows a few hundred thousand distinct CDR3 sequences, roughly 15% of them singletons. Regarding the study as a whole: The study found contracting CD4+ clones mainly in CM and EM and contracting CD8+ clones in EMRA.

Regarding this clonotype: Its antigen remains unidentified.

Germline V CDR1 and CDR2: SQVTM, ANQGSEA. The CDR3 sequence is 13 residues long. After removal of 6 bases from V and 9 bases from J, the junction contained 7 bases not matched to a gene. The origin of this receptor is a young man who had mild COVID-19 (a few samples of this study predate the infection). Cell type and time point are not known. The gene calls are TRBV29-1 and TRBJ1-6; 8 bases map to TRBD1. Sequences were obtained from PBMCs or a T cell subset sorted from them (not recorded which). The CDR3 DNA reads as TGCAGCGTGGAACAGGGGGGGGGTTCACCCCTCCACTTT. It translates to CSVEQGGGSPLHF.